A selection of T cell receptor beta chains follows, all from one sample in a study of blood T cell repertoires in COVID-19. Produced via immunoSEQ multiplex PCR; TCRdb's table is partial and in-frame only. The sample holds over 120,000 clones; approximately 79% are singletons and the top ten take 2.5% to 3.5%. Specimen: PBMCs or T cells enriched from blood (not recorded which). The receptors were gathered from a woman in her 50s who had recovered from COVID-19. Each CDR3 is given with its conserved first and last residue. The D gene is left open where the match is weak. Rows give clone size only sometimes, using once, few, many, or a class for an expanded clone.

CASSLGDRGNQPQHF,TGTGCCAGCAGTTTAGGGGACAGGGGCAATCAGCCCCAGCATTTT,TRBV28,TRBJ1-5,TRBD1,.
CASSLWQNTEAFF,TGTGCCAGCAGTTTGTGGCAGAACACTGAAGCTTTCTTT,TRBV27,TRBJ1-1,.,.
CATTGSTNEKLFF,TGTGCCACCACAGGATCAACTAATGAAAAACTGTTTTTT,TRBV28,TRBJ1-4,.,.
CAWSRASEVQPQHF,TGTGCCTGGAGCCGAGCGAGTGAGGTTCAGCCCCAGCATTTT,TRBV30,TRBJ1-5,.,once
CASGPTGGGLNYGYTF,TGTGCTAGTGGCCCGACCGGTGGGGGCCTTAACTATGGCTACACCTTC,TRBV12-5,TRBJ1-2,.,.
CAISEPKAGEVSYEQYF,TGTGCCATCAGTGAGCCGAAAGCGGGAGAAGTCTCCTACGAGCAGTACTTC,TRBV10-3,TRBJ2-7,TRBD2,.
CSQKTSGEQFF,TGCAGCCAAAAAACTAGCGGCGAGCAGTTCTTC,TRBV20-1,TRBJ2-1,TRBD2,many
CASSLSSDTEAFF,TGTGCCAGCAGTTTATCTTCGGACACTGAAGCTTTCTTT,TRBV12-3/TRBV12-4,TRBJ1-1,.,.
CASSQNTGELFF,TGTGCCAGCAGTCAGAACACCGGGGAGCTGTTTTTT,TRBV27,TRBJ2-2,.,.
CASSVQGQGNQPQHF,TGTGCCAGCAGCGTACAGGGGCAGGGCAATCAGCCCCAGCATTTT,TRBV3-1/TRBV3-2,TRBJ1-5,TRBD1,.
CASSESIQGAQYF,TGCGCCAGCAGTGAGTCGATACAGGGGGCGCAGTATTTT,TRBV10-1,TRBJ2-3,TRBD1,few
CASSSNRQGLKTDGYTF,TGTGCCAGCAGCTCCAATCGACAGGGGCTAAAAACTGATGGCTACACCTTC,TRBV11-2,TRBJ1-2,TRBD1,once
CASSSTDRSTDTQYF,TGTGCCAGTAGTTCCACCGACAGAAGCACAGATACGCAGTATTTT,TRBV19,TRBJ2-3,.,.
CASKGLTYEQYF,TGTGCCAGCAAGGGACTAACCTACGAGCAGTACTTC,TRBV2,TRBJ2-7,TRBD2,.
CASSQDRGAGYTF,TGTGCCAGCAGCCAAGATCGGGGGGCTGGCTACACCTTC,TRBV3-1/TRBV3-2,TRBJ1-2,.,once
CASSRQDEAFF,TGTGCCAGCAGCAGACAGGATGAAGCTTTCTTT,TRBV6-1,TRBJ1-1,.,.
CASSPGPRETQYF,TGTGCCAGCAGTCCGGGTCCTCGGGAGACCCAGTACTTC,TRBV12-3/TRBV12-4,TRBJ2-5,.,.
CASSRPRRVEYEQFF,TGTGCCAGCAGCCGCCCCAGGAGGGTGGAGTATGAGCAGTTCTTC,TRBV28,TRBJ2-1,.,.
CASSSDSYEQYF,TGTGCCAGCAGTTCGGACTCTTACGAGCAGTACTTC,TRBV6-5,TRBJ2-7,.,few
CASSLGTGTTGELFF,TGTGCCAGCAGCTTAGGGACAGGGACCACCGGGGAGCTGTTTTTT,TRBV5-6,TRBJ2-2,TRBD1,.
CASSRDFNYGYTF,TGTGCCAGCAGCCGGGACTTTAACTATGGCTACACCTTC,TRBV27,TRBJ1-2,.,.
CASSLRTGGGETQYF,TGTGCCAGCAGCTTGCGGACAGGGGGTGGCGAGACCCAGTACTTC,TRBV5-6,TRBJ2-5,TRBD1,.